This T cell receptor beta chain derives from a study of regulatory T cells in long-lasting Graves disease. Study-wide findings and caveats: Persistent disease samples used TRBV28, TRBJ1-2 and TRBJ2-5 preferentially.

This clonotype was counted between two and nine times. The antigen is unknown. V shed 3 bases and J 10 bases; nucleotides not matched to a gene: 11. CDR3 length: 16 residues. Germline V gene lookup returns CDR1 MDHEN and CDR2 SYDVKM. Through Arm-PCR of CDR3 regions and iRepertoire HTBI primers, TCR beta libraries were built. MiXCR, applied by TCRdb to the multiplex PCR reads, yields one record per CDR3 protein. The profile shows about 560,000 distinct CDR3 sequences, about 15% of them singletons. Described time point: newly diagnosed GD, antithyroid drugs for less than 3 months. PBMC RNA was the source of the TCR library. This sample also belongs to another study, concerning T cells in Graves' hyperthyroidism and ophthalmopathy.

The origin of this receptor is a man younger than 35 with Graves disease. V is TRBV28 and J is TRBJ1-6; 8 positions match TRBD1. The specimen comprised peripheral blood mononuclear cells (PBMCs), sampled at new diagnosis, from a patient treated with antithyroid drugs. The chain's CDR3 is CASSFQDRVIGSPLHF. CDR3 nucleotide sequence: TGTGCCAGCAGTTTTCAGGACAGGGTGATTGGATCACCCCTCCACTTT. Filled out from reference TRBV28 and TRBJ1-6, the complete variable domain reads DVKVTQSSRYLVKRTGEKVFLECVQDMDHENMFWYRQDPGLGLRLIYFSYDVKMKEKGDIPEGYSVSREKKERFSLILESASTNQTSMYLCASSFQDRVIGSPLHFGNGTRLTVT.